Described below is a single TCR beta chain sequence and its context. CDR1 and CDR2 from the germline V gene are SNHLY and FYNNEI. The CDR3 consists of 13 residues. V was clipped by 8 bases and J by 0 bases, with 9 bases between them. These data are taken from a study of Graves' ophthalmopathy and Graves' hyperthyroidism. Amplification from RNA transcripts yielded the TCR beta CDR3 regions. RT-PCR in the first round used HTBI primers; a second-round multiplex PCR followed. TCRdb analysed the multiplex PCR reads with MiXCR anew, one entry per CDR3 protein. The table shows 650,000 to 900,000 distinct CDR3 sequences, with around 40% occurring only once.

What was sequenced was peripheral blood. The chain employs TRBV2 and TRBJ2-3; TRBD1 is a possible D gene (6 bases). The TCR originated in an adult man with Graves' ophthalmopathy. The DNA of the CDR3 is TGTGCCAGCGGGGGACACAGCACAGATACGCAGTATTTT. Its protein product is CASGGHSTDTQYF.